The 4 T cell receptor beta chains presented below share a single source sample, sequenced in a study of blood T cell repertoires in COVID-19. Profiled with immunoSEQ multiplex PCR; TCRdb holds only in-frame clones, not every one. The sample carries about 50,000 clones, about nine tenths recorded once. The sample was peripheral blood. Source of these receptors: a man between 70 and 80 years old with acute or convalescent COVID-19.

The gene calls are TRBV7-2 and TRBJ2-3; TRBD2 might be the D (6 bases). Germline loops: CDR1 SGHTA, CDR2 FQGNSA. V lost 4 bases and J lost 5, with 13 bases in between. The CDR3 extends over 14 amino acids. The CDR3 coding sequence is TGTGCCAGCAGCTCCTTCGGGAGTCAAGATACGCAGTATTTT. Translation: CASSSFGSQDTQYF.

The CDR3 DNA sequence: TGTGCCAGCAGCCGCATCGGGAGGGCCGCAGAGACCCAGTACTTC. It specifies CASSRIGRAAETQYF. V and J are TRBV14 and TRBJ2-5; 8 bases match TRBD2. Germline V gene sequence: CDR1 SGHDN, CDR2 FVKESK. J was trimmed by 4 bases and V by 4 bases; bases with no gene match: 8. This CDR3 region has 15 residues.

J is TRBJ2-7 and V is TRBV5-4, with 7 bases matching TRBD1. Trimming cost V 4 bases and J 4 bases; bases outside gene matches: 8. The CDR3 totals 14 residues. Germline values: CDR1 SGHNT, CDR2 YYREEE (reference sequence). This CDR3 reads CASSPRQGMYEQYF. CDR3 nucleotides: TGTGCCAGCAGCCCCCGACAGGGTATGTACGAGCAGTACTTC.

The rearrangement joins TRBV5-1 to TRBJ1-1, with 9 positions matching TRBD1. The CDR3 is 14 amino acids. The trim removed 3 bases at V and 4 bases at J, leaving 4 bases unmatched. Germline V CDR1 and CDR2: SGHRS, YFSETQ. This CDR3 is CASSSGQGGTEAFF. The DNA for the CDR3 is TGCGCCAGCAGCTCGGGACAGGGTGGCACTGAAGCTTTCTTT.